This entry describes one TCR beta chain. Its target is not known. This sample stems from a study of T-cell memory formation after mild COVID-19. Study-wide background: Largely donor-specific sequence clusters came from a couple of donors.

Study-wide results and caveats: CD4+ contracting clones were mainly CM and EM; CD8+ ones, EMRA. Contracting clones from day 15 to 85 showed balanced CD4/CD8; later expanders favored CD4+.

TCRdb analysed the 5' RACE reads with MiXCR anew, one entry per CDR3 protein. The sample carries hundreds of thousands of distinct CDR3 sequences, less than 25% recorded once. Input material: PBMCs or a T cell subset sorted from them (not recorded which). The source is an adult woman who had mild COVID-19 (a few samples of this study predate the infection). Cell type and time point are not known.

CDR3 sequence reads: CSAAPLRNTGELFF. As DNA, the CDR3 is TGCAGTGCTGCCCCCCTTCGAAACACCGGGGAGCTGTTTTTT. This sequence joins TRBV20-1 and TRBJ2-2; D not resolved. V lost 5 bases, J lost 2 bases, and 12 bases lay in between. The CDR3 loop spans 14 amino acids. Germline V gene lookup returns CDR1 DFQATT and CDR2 SNEGSKA (reference sequence).